This T cell receptor beta chain was documented in a study of vaccination and CD4 T cells after COVID-19. The sample's treatment: roughly 11-day PBMC culture with coronavirus spike peptide pools or control peptides (ViraFEST assay). Cultured CD4+ T cells had their DNA profiled by the Oncomine TCR Beta short-read assay. TCRdb recomputed calls from the PCR reads with MiXCR, one row per CDR3 protein. The data show 10,000 or so distinct CDR3 sequences, 50% to 65% seen once. The V end was cut by 6 bases, the J end by 1 base, with 12 bases between. The CDR3 length is 13 residues. Germline assignment: CDR1 DFQATT and CDR2 SNEGSKA (reference sequence). With regard to this clonotype: Its antigen is not identified.

The TCR originated in a human donor who had recovered from COVID-19. The sample taken for sequencing was CD4+ T cells from blood, cultured in vitro. The rearrangement links TRBV20-1 to TRBJ1-1; D is uncertain. Here the CDR3 reads CSAPRQANTEAFF. The CDR3 DNA follows: TGCAGTGCACCACGTCAGGCGAACACTGAAGCTTTCTTT.